The clone carrying this T cell receptor (beta chain) occurred a few times. Its cognate antigen is unknown. The sample belongs to a study of blood T cells in healthy people across ages. Study findings and constraints: Changes seen in expanded clonotypes were possibly confounded by donor CMV status left unknown.

V trimming: 4 bases; J trimming: 0 bases; junction bases outside the gene matches: 4. Germline V CDR1 and CDR2: SGHRS, YFSETQ. The CDR3 loop spans 15 amino acids. The second PCR ran 7 to 11 cycles with a sample-barcoded 5' primer and J-beta primers. MiXCR was run by TCRdb on the 5' RACE reads, yielding one entry per CDR3 protein. The sample gives some 1.5 million distinct CDR3 sequences, approximately 43% of which show up once; over 3.5% is in the top ten. The sequence derives from a woman younger than 30 in good health. The V and J genes are TRBV5-1 and TRBJ2-7; 10 nucleotides agree with TRBD1. Sequencing input: blood. The CDR3 bases are TGCGCCAGCAGCAGAAGGACAGGGGGCTCCTACGAGCAGTACTTC. Translating it yields CASSRRTGGSYEQYF.